The TCR beta chain under discussion was sequenced for a study of regulatory T cells in long-lasting Graves disease (dated by TCRdb to the early 2020s). About the study as a whole: In the newly diagnosed Graves' disease group, patients had been taking antithyroid drugs for less than 3 months. Persistent Graves' disease patients were compared with newly diagnosed Graves' disease patients by peripheral blood TCR sequencing and RNA sequencing. The study was registered as a clinical trial and conducted in China. TCR sequencing covered some 13 persistent and about 20 newly diagnosed Graves' disease patients, around 33 samples in total.

This specimen's time point label, per the study, means: newly diagnosed GD, antithyroid drugs for less than 3 months. For both TCR sequencing and RNA sequencing, RNA was extracted from PBMCs using TRIzol. Graves' disease was diagnosed according to American Thyroid Association guidelines. Patients for the study were recruited at an endocrinology department in Xi'an, China. From each patient, 7.5 to 10 milliliters of peripheral blood was collected into an EDTA anticoagulant tube. Ficoll Paque Plus density gradient separation was used to isolate PBMCs, and no further T cell sorting was performed. RNA quality was checked with an Agilent 2100 Bioanalyzer and agarose gel, and concentration with a NanoDrop 2000. Overall results and qualifications from the work: As a limitation, the authors acknowledged that the small sample size may reduce accuracy. Peripheral blood alone was examined, since thyroid tissue, which constituted the primary lesion, could not be accessed. More public clonotypes were shared among persistent patients (2,741) than among newly diagnosed patients (966). Sequencing and analysis were restricted to the TCR beta chain. Compared with newly diagnosed patients, persistent Graves' disease patients had lower TCR Shannon entropy and fewer highly expanded clones, which suggests clonal expansion. TRBV28, TRBJ1-2 and TRBJ2-5 were preferentially used in persistent disease, while TRBV20-1 and TRBJ2-1 were favored in newly diagnosed disease.

CDR1 and CDR2 are drawn from the germline V gene: MDHEN, SYDVKM. The CDR3 covers 16 residues, taking in both the cysteine and the phenylalanine. Only the CDR3 DNA is retained, 48 bases long and in frame from the first base. Clipping removes 4 bases from V and 6 bases from J, with 5 as the unmatched junction base count. In this sample, this clonotype turned up once. This receptor's antigen is unknown. Per-base qualities were not stored, and no clone one base away is much larger. Weak support is all one read offers. The library relied on multiplex PCR. The data were produced on an Illumina HiSeq 4000. TCR beta libraries were built with iRepertoire HTBI primers and Arm-PCR amplification of CDR3 regions. PCR products were gel purified before sequencing. In the source study's methods: Gene usage analysis of CDR3 amino acid clonotypes used the roughly 60 TRBV and 14 to 15 TRBJ segments found across samples. COPE and FqMerger were used to merge the filtered high-quality paired reads into contigs. BLAST was used to align contigs to IMGT TRBV, TRBD and TRBJ reference genes, with CDR3 defined following IMGT. Any clonotype with a frequency above 0.1% was counted as a highly expanded clone. Shannon entropy was used to measure repertoire diversity, and the Gini coefficient was used to measure V-J evenness. A clonotype was considered public if more than one individual shared it. Using fastp at Q25 and MiXCR, TCRdb reprocessed the public reads and kept productive beta chains. Duplicate CDR3 protein sequences are folded into a single record with the most common DNA and genes. The V and J calls reflect TCRdb's pipeline rather than the authors' work. This sample has almost 450,000 distinct CDR3 sequences in its table, and about 15% of those were observed once. The biggest ten clones account for roughly a tenth of the sample.

These same records also appear under a second study, on T cells in Graves' hyperthyroidism and ophthalmopathy. That second report states: A patient counted as having stable Graves' hyperthyroidism if no progression to ophthalmopathy occurred over 18 months of follow-up. The hyperthyroidism patients were between 18 and 65 years old and newly diagnosed, with a disease duration of less than 2 months. Exclusion was applied to patients with uncontrolled infections, other autoimmune diseases, pregnancy or lactation. Diagnoses were established on the basis of clinical symptoms, serum thyroxine and TRAb, thyroid ultrasound, and orbital computed tomography. The TCR CDR3 was subjected to a first round of RT-PCR using the HTBI primer set and the Qiagen OneStep RT-PCR kit. Most expanded thyroid clonotypes (frequency above 0.001) were also detected in blood, suggesting blood repertoires may reflect thyroid immune responses. A 13 V-J signature model separated ophthalmopathy from stable hyperthyroidism, with around 91% sensitivity and about 81% specificity in cross-validation and 80%/75% in testing. In validation, progression to ophthalmopathy was predicted by the model with about 70% sensitivity and roughly 76% specificity, a median of about 6 months before onset. A discovery cohort of roughly 100 patients, about 40 with Graves' ophthalmopathy and more than 55 with stable Graves' hyperthyroidism, was used to find distinguishing TCR V-J signatures. Prospective prediction of ophthalmopathy was tested in an independent validation cohort of fewer than 20 hyperthyroidism patients and 17 patients who later progressed to ophthalmopathy. The 90 to 100 discovery patients were randomly divided into training and test sets at a 7:3 ratio. Thyroid tissue and blood T-cell repertoires from six Graves' hyperthyroidism patients were also compared in the study. After sampling, hyperthyroidism patients received methimazole starting at 30 mg daily, and ophthalmopathy patients received high-dose intravenous methylprednisolone. The libraries were constructed in a second round of multiplex PCR and then size-selected and purified. Sequencing of the libraries was done on an Illumina HiSeq2000 using paired-end 100 bp reads. SOAPnuke was used to process the raw data, with reads discarded if the reads contained adapters or uncalled bases, had a mean Phred below 15, or lacked an exact constant-primer or identifier match. High-quality paired reads were merged with COPE v1.2.5, and unique nucleotide sequences were defined as clonotypes. MiTCR v1.1 was used to align clonotypes to the IMGT TRBV, TRBD and TRBJ reference segments. The analysis was restricted to V-J combinations with a frequency above 0.0001, which together covered roughly 99% of the repertoires. The TCS score was defined as F50 (clonal expansion) divided by E x V (chaos), with BLOSUM62-based TCRdist calculated between CDR3 peptides within each V-J. Welch's t-statistics and random forest reduced roughly 500 V-J features to about 12, which were used in a naive Bayes classifier (R e1071). No statistical method was used to fix the sample size in advance, and group allocation was not hidden from the investigators. The paper describes TCR Vbeta CDR3 sequencing of about 140 peripheral blood samples, made up of roughly 40 ophthalmopathy patients, roughly 72 hyperthyroidism patients and about 17 progressor patients.

The V gene is TRBV28 and the J gene is TRBJ2-2; TRBD2 agrees with 13 junctional bases. The source material was peripheral blood mononuclear cells (PBMCs), sampled at new diagnosis, from a patient treated with antithyroid drugs. This receptor was obtained from a woman aged 25-40 years with Graves disease. Donor details come from another sample of the same person, matched by shared clones. The nucleotides are TGTGCCAGCAGTTCAGGACTAGCGGGAGTTGCCGGGGAGCTGTTTTTT. Translation gives CASSSGLAGVAGELFF.